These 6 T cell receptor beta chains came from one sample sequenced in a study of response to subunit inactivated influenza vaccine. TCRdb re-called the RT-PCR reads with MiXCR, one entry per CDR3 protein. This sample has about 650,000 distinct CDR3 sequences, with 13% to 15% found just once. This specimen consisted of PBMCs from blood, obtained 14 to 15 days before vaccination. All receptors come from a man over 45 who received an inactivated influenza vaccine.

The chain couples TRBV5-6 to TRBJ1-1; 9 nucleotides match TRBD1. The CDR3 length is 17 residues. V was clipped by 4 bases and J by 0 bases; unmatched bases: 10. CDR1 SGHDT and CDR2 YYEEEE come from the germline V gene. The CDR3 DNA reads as TGTGCCAGCAGCGGATTGGACAGGGGTCCAATGAACACTGAAGCTTTCTTT. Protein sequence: CASSGLDRGPMNTEAFF.

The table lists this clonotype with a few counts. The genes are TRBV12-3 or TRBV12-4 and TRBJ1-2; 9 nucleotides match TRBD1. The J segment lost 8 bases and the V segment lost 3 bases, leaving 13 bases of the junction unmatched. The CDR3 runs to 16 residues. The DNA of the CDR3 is TGTGCCAGCAGTTTTGGGGGAGGACAGGGGCCTACGGGCTACACCTTC. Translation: CASSFGGGQGPTGYTF.

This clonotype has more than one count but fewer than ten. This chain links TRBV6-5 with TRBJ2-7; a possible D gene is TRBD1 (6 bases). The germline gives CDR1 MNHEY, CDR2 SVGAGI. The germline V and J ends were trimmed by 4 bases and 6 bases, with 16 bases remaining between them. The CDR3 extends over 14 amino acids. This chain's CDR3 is CASSSRSGESEQYF. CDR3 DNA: TGTGCCAGCAGTTCGAGATCAGGGGAAAGCGAGCAGTACTTC.

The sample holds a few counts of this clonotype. The CDR3 protein is CASSQAGTRGETQYF. The CDR3 region has the DNA TGTGCCAGCAGCCAAGCTGGGACTAGAGGCGAGACCCAGTACTTC. J is TRBJ2-5 and V is TRBV3-1; 8 positions agree with TRBD2. From germline, CDR1 is LGHDT and CDR2 YNNKEL (reference sequence). Germline trimming cut 1 base from V and 5 bases from J; bases unmatched to any gene: 6. The CDR3 length is 15 residues.

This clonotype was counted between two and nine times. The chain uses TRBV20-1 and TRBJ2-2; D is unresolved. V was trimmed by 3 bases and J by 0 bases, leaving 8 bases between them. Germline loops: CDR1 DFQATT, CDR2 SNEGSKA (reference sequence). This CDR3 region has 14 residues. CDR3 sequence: CSARDPANTGELFF. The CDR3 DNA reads TGCAGTGCTAGGGACCCCGCGAACACCGGGGAGCTGTTTTTT.

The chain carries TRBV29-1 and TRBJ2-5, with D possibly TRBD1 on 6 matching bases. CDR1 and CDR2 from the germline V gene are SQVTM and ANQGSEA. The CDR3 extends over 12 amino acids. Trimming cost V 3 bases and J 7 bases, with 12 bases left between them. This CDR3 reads CSVEAGVGTQYF. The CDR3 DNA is TGCAGCGTTGAGGCAGGGGTTGGGACCCAGTACTTC.